These T cell receptor beta chains were read from a single sample in a study of monozygotic twins with inflammatory bowel disease. For each CDR3 protein, TCRdb gives one entry from its re-call of the 5' RACE reads, without DNA. This sample's table reports around 450,000 distinct CDR3 sequences. The sequenced sample consisted of blood. Every receptor here comes from a human donor with ulcerative colitis or Crohn's disease, or a healthy co-twin of an affected twin (not recorded which). The CDR3 runs from the conserved cysteine through the conserved F or W.

J gene | V gene | CDR3 protein
TRBJ1-4 | TRBV20-1 | CSVHRGLNEKLFF
TRBJ2-3 | TRBV6-2/TRBV6-3 | CASSYRSGDTQYF
TRBJ1-3 | TRBV7-9 | CASRGQGTLPGNTIYF
TRBJ1-2 | TRBV6-1 | CASSQTGGGSYGYTF
TRBJ2-1 | TRBV12-3/TRBV12-4 | CASSVGTSGTEEQFF
TRBJ2-1 | TRBV7-9 | CASSGATSGYNEQFF
TRBJ2-7 | TRBV19 | CASSISDLFYEQYF
TRBJ2-7 | TRBV29-1 | CSVVEGFHEQYF
TRBJ2-7 | TRBV7-2 | CASSLGPGTSGYEQYF
TRBJ2-1 | TRBV7-2 | CASSLVLAGPNNEQFF
TRBJ2-1 | TRBV27 | CASSSPRGVYNEQFF
TRBJ2-7 | TRBV11-2 | CASSLRGGLYEQYF
TRBJ2-1 | TRBV21-1 | CASRGLLGRDYNEQFF
TRBJ2-3 | TRBV19 | CASSPNRGLDTQYF